This T cell receptor (beta chain) is drawn from a study of PD-L1 blockade in urothelial cancer. This CDR3 is built from 15 residues. Germline loops: CDR1 GTSNPN, CDR2 SVGIG (reference sequence). Between the trimmed V and J ends, which lost 0 bases and 0 bases, there was a span of 8 bases. This sample's time point: pretreatment peripheral blood. Assay used: immunoSEQ multiplex PCR; TCRdb lists only in-frame clones, some missing. The sample contains 70,000 to 75,000 clones, 84% of which appear only once. The rearrangement uses TRBV30 and TRBJ1-4; D call uncertain. The source is a woman in her 70s with urothelial cancer. Sequenced here: PBMCs, sampled around atezolizumab (anti-PD-L1) treatment. The chain's CDR3 is CAWSVWAATNEKLFF. In DNA, the CDR3 is TGTGCCTGGAGTGTATGGGCAGCAACTAATGAAAAACTGTTTTTT.